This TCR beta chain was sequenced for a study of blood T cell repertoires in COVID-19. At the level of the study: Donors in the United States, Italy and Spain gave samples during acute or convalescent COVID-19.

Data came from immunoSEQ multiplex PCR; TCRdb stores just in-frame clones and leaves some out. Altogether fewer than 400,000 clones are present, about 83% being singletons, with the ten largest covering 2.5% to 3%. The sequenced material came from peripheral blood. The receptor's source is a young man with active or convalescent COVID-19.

CDR3 sequence (DNA): TGTGCCGCAGGCCGAGACAATGAGCAGTTCTTC. Encoded protein: CAAGRDNEQFF. This rearrangement joins TRBV6-6 to TRBJ2-1, with unresolved D. CDR3 size: 11 residues. Per germline, CDR1 MNHNY and CDR2 SVGAGI (reference sequence). V dropped 11 bases and J dropped 5 bases, with 10 bases sitting between them.